These 23 T cell receptor beta chains were sequenced from one sample in a study of T cells in Graves' hyperthyroidism and ophthalmopathy. RNA transcripts yielded amplified TCR beta CDR3 regions. HTBI primers were used for first-round RT-PCR of the TCR CDR3. TCRdb reprocessed the multiplex PCR reads with MiXCR, giving one entry per CDR3 protein. The data contain about 500,000 distinct CDR3 sequences, 15% to 20% of them singletons. Input material: blood. The receptors were gathered from a woman aged 18-30 years with Graves' hyperthyroidism.

Ten or more counts support this clonotype. The V call is TRBV6-1, the J call TRBJ2-7; D may correspond to TRBD1 or TRBD2 (5 bases each). This CDR3 comprises 13 residues. Germline-derived CDR1 and CDR2 are MNHNS and SASEGT. Deletions cut 7 bases from V and 6 bases from J, with 16 bases between. CDR3 loop: CASTDTGRGEQYF. The CDR3, as DNA: TGTGCCAGCACGGACACGGGGAGAGGCGAGCAGTACTTC.

This clonotype has at least ten counts. The chain couples TRBV7-9 to TRBJ2-5; D is undetermined. The germline CDR1 and CDR2 sequences are SEHNR and FQNEAQ (reference sequence). CDR3 length: 14 residues. V lost 0 bases, J lost 4 bases, and 9 bases lay in between. The CDR3: CASSLAGPSETQYF. DNA for the CDR3: TGTGCCAGCAGCTTAGCGGGTCCTTCAGAGACCCAGTACTTC. Using reference TRBV7-9 and TRBJ2-5 for the parts outside the CDR3, the full variable domain is DTGVSQNPRHKITKRGQNVTFRCDPISEHNRLYWYRQTLGQGPEFLTYFQNEAQLEKSRLLSDRFSAERPKGSFSTLEIQRTEQGDSAMYLCASSLAGPSETQYFGPGTRLLVL.

This clonotype was detected many times. The chain links TRBV7-9 to TRBJ2-3; D is possibly TRBD2 (6 bases). CDR3 length: 16 amino acids. V was shortened by 4 bases and J by 2 bases, with 16 bases between the two germline ends. Germline CDR1 and CDR2: SEHNR and FQNEAQ (reference sequence). This CDR3 reads CASSSPLGGTTDTQYF. CDR3 nucleotide sequence: TGTGCCAGCAGCTCGCCTTTGGGCGGGACCACAGATACGCAGTATTTT.

This clonotype was observed at least ten times. The J gene is TRBJ2-7, the V gene TRBV12-3 or TRBV12-4, with TRBD1 matching over 9 bases. J was trimmed by 3 bases and V by 4 bases; bases with no gene match: 4. The CDR3 runs 14 residues. CDR3 sequence: CASSSTGGVYEQYF. CDR3 sequence (DNA): TGTGCCAGCAGTTCGACAGGGGGTGTCTACGAGCAGTACTTC.

Only a few counts were recorded for this clonotype. The rearrangement uses TRBV10-3 and TRBJ2-7; tentatively, D is TRBD2 (6 bases). Germline V lookup: CDR1 ENHRY, CDR2 SYGVKD. The CDR3 covers 14 residues. The V end lost 4 bases, the J end lost 1 base, and 11 bases lay between the germline ends. The CDR3 protein is CAISGAGKSYEQYF. CDR3 nucleotides: TGTGCCATCAGTGGCGCGGGGAAATCCTACGAGCAGTACTTC.

This clonotype was observed many times. The gene calls are TRBV10-2 and TRBJ2-7, with D possibly being TRBD1 or TRBD2 (5 bases each). Between the trimmed V and J ends, which lost 3 bases and 0 bases, there was a span of 15 bases. The CDR3 runs to 16 residues. The germline V gene has CDR1 WSHSY and CDR2 SAAADI. The CDR3, as DNA: TGCGCCAGCAGTGACCCGGGACGTTCAGTCTCCTACGAGCAGTACTTC. Amino acids: CASSDPGRSVSYEQYF.

This clonotype was seen repeatedly, ten times or more. This sequence joins TRBV11-3 and TRBJ2-1, with D perhaps TRBD1 (8 bases). The CDR3 runs 16 residues. Germline V CDR1 and CDR2: SGHNT, YENEEA. V lost 2 bases and J 2 bases, leaving 13 bases between the germline ends. CDR3 region: CASSLNRGGAYNEQFF. The CDR3, as DNA: TGTGCCAGCAGCTTAAACAGGGGGGGGGCCTACAATGAGCAGTTCTTC. Looking up the rest from reference TRBV11-3 and TRBJ2-1 gives the full variable domain: EAGVVQSPRYKIIEKKQPVAFWCNPISGHNTLYWYLQNLGQGPELLIRYENEEAVDDSQLPKDRFSAERLKGVDSTLKIQPAELGDSAVYLCASSLNRGGAYNEQFFGPGTRLTVL.

This clonotype was detected ten times or more. The chain couples TRBV12-3 or TRBV12-4 to TRBJ1-5; 8 bases fit TRBD1. The V and J ends lost 1 base and 5 bases, in that order; junction bases with no gene match: 4. CDR3 length: 15 amino acids. CDR3 loop: CASSLEDRDYQPQHF. The CDR3 DNA is TGTGCCAGCAGTTTAGAGGACAGGGATTATCAGCCCCAGCATTTT.

The J gene is TRBJ1-2, the V gene TRBV20-1, with D possibly TRBD1 on 6 matching bases. This CDR3 contains 14 residues. The V gene's germline CDR1 is DFQATT and CDR2 SNEGSKA (reference sequence). DNA for the CDR3: TGCAGCGGACAGACCTTAAGTACGAGGAATGGCTACACCTTC. Translation: CSGQTLSTRNGYTF.

This clonotype was counted a few times. J is TRBJ2-1 and V is TRBV27, with a weak D call TRBD1 (5 bases). From germline, CDR1 is MNHEY and CDR2 SMNVEV (reference sequence). Trimming removed 3 bases at V and 8 bases at J, with 11 bases between. The length of the CDR3 is 13 residues. The CDR3 reads CASSLGWGYEQFF. In DNA form, the CDR3 reads TGTGCCAGCAGTTTGGGCTGGGGCTATGAGCAGTTCTTC.

This clonotype was found a few times. The chain employs TRBV4-1 and TRBJ2-7, with TRBD2 matching over 13 bases. Unmatched junction bases numbered 14, after V lost 3 bases and J lost 6 bases. The CDR3 extends over 18 amino acids. Germline V gene lookup returns CDR1 MGHRA and CDR2 YSYEKL. The CDR3 protein is CASSQDGTSGILGGEQYF. CDR3 nucleotides: TGCGCCAGCAGCCAGGATGGGACTAGCGGGATCCTGGGAGGCGAGCAGTACTTC.

This clonotype was observed many times. The chain has TRBV18 and TRBJ2-7; perhaps TRBD2 as D (5 bases). This CDR3 has 14 amino acids. Germline V CDR1 and CDR2: KGHSH, LQKENI. Trimming left V 3 bases short and J 2 bases short, with 11 bases between. CDR3 sequence: CASSPLSRAYEQYF. The CDR3 bases are TGTGCCAGCTCACCCCTATCGCGGGCCTACGAGCAGTACTTC.

The rearrangement links TRBV7-9 to TRBJ1-2, with 9 nucleotides matching TRBD1. Per the germline V gene, CDR1 is SEHNR and CDR2 is FQNEAQ (reference sequence). The CDR3 has 16 residues. V was pared by 5 bases and J by 4 bases, with 11 bases of the junction left unmatched. CDR3 sequence (DNA): TGTGCCAGCAGCCCGCCGGAGGACAGGGGATCCTATGGCTACACCTTC. The encoded protein is CASSPPEDRGSYGYTF.

This clonotype was detected only a few times. The CDR3 protein is CASSFTWGGTEAFF. DNA for the CDR3: TGTGCCAGCAGTTTTACGTGGGGGGGCACTGAAGCTTTCTTT. This chain links TRBV6-1 with TRBJ1-1; the D gene is possibly TRBD1 (5 bases). Germline V gene data show CDR1 as MNHNS and CDR2 as SASEGT. V lost 5 bases and J 4 bases, leaving 14 bases between the germline ends. The CDR3 totals 14 residues.

V is TRBV11-2 and J is TRBJ2-5, with 11 bases aligning to TRBD2. The CDR3 runs 16 residues. J gave up 3 bases and V 3 bases, and 6 bases lay outside the gene matches. Germline V gene data show CDR1 as SGHAT and CDR2 as FQNNGV. The DNA of the CDR3 is TGTGCCAGCAGCTTTCAACTAGCGGGGGCGGAAGAGACCCAGTACTTC. Protein sequence: CASSFQLAGAEETQYF.

The sample holds a few counts of this clonotype. This sequence joins TRBV27 and TRBJ1-5, with a possible D match to TRBD1 (5 bases). This CDR3 has 15 residues. V shed 5 bases and J shed 0 bases, with 11 bases lying between them. Germline CDR1 reads MNHEY; CDR2 reads SMNVEV (reference sequence). The CDR3 here is CASSRTSSSNQPQHF. For the CDR3, the DNA is TGTGCCAGCAGTCGGACATCTAGTAGCAATCAGCCCCAGCATTTT.

This clonotype occurred many times. V is TRBV20-1 and J is TRBJ2-1; 7 bases line up with TRBD2. CDR3 size: 14 residues. The ends lost 3 bases at V and 2 bases at J; junction bases unmatched: 4. Germline CDR1 DFQATT, CDR2 SNEGSKA (reference sequence). The DNA of the CDR3 is TGCAGTGCTAGGCGGCTAGCGGCCTACAATGAGCAGTTCTTC. It yields the protein CSARRLAAYNEQFF.

A note on this clonotype: Possible read error: a much larger clone is one base away. The chain links TRBV10-2 to TRBJ2-1; 8 nucleotides line up with TRBD2. The J call may be incorrect, as the DNA end agrees better with TRBJ2-7. CDR3 length equals 15 residues. From germline, CDR1 is WSHSY and CDR2 SAAADI. The CDR3 DNA sequence: TGCGCCGGAAGCGTAGGGCGGGGGGTATACAATGAGCAGTACTTC. Translating it yields CAGSVGRGVYNEQYF.

This clonotype was found many times. The genes are TRBV5-1 and TRBJ2-1, with 8 bases identical to TRBD2. The germline CDR1 and CDR2 sequences are SGHRS and YFSETQ. This CDR3 has 18 amino acids. With V trimmed by 3 bases and J by 2 bases, 13 bases remained unmatched. The DNA for the CDR3 is TGCGCCAGCAGCTCCGCGACCAAAGCGGGAGACACCTACAATGAGCAGTTCTTC. Its protein product is CASSSATKAGDTYNEQFF.

The CDR3 reads CASARVTGELFF. The CDR3 DNA reads TGTGCCAGCGCCAGAGTCACCGGGGAGCTGTTTTTT. The J gene is TRBJ2-2, the V gene TRBV6-1; D unresolved. CDR3 size: 12 residues. V lost 8 bases to trimming and J lost 4 bases, with 8 bases between them. Per germline, CDR1 MNHNS and CDR2 SASEGT.

The chain couples TRBV4-1 to TRBJ2-7; 7 bases agree with TRBD2. Germline trimming cut 1 base from V and 0 bases from J; bases unmatched to any gene: 6. The CDR3 contains 16 residues. Per germline, CDR1 MGHRA and CDR2 YSYEKL. CDR3 DNA sequence: TGCGCCAGCAGCCAAGCCAATAGCGGGTCCTCCTACGAGCAGTACTTC. This gives the protein CASSQANSGSSYEQYF.

This clonotype was recorded at least ten times. CDR3 protein: CASRGGREETQYF. The CDR3 DNA is TGTGCCAGCAGAGGCGGGAGGGAAGAGACCCAGTACTTC. This sequence joins TRBV2 and TRBJ2-5; 9 positions match TRBD2. Germline V gene data show CDR1 as SNHLY and CDR2 as FYNNEI. The CDR3 totals 13 residues. After removal of 6 bases from V and 3 bases from J, the junction contained 2 bases not matched to a gene. Full variable domain (remainder filled in from reference TRBV2 and TRBJ2-5): EPEVTQTPSHQVTQMGQEVILRCVPISNHLYFYWYRQILGQKVEFLVSFYNNEISEKSEIFDDQFSVERPDGSNFTLKIRSTKLEDSAMYFCASRGGREETQYFGPGTRLLVL.

Many counts were recorded for this clonotype. This chain links TRBV28 with TRBJ2-7; D uncertain. Trimming shortened V by 4 bases and J by 4 bases, and 5 bases separated the two germline ends. The CDR3 covers 11 residues. Per germline, CDR1 MDHEN and CDR2 SYDVKM. CDR3 loop: CASSWIYEQYF. The CDR3 region has the DNA TGTGCCAGCAGTTGGATATACGAGCAGTACTTC.